This TCR beta chain is drawn from a study of T cell responses to AZD1222 COVID-19 vaccine. Broader study findings: Sampling captured repertoires only after the peak T cell response. Donors in the cohort were predominantly white British and more often female, and clonal diversity was possibly underestimated.

Trimming took 0 bases from V and 5 from J, leaving 17 bases between them. Germline-derived CDR1 and CDR2 are LGHDT and YNNKEL (reference sequence). This CDR3 has 16 residues. Worth noting for this clone: The antigen is undetermined.

The method was immunoSEQ multiplex PCR; TCRdb's version includes in-frame clones alone and lacks a portion of them. The data contain 150,000 or so clones, 85% to 95% of them singletons. The sample consisted of peripheral blood, taken 28 days after the second AZD1222 dose. The J gene is TRBJ2-7, the V gene TRBV3-1 (or the pseudogene TRBV3-2); no reliable D call. This TCR came from an adult who received the AZD1222 COVID-19 vaccine. The CDR3, as DNA: TGTGCCAGCAGCCAAGAAACCTACCTTCTGGCCGACGAGCAGTACTTC. The encoded protein is CASSQETYLLADEQYF.